The clone carrying this T cell receptor beta chain was detected ten times or more. Its specificity is unknown. The data stem from a study of T cell repertoires in cytomegalovirus infection. Germline trimming cut 4 bases from V and 4 bases from J; bases unmatched to any gene: 9. This CDR3 has 17 amino acids. From germline, CDR1 is SEHNR and CDR2 FQNEAQ (reference sequence). Overall study findings and caveats: Summed public TCR beta family frequency identified CMV carriers bearing the relevant HLA. Across the ex vivo response, the dominant clonotypes were HLA-C-restricted CMV-specific TCR beta clonotypes.

MiXCR, run by TCRdb on the reads, gives a single entry per CDR3 protein. The table has roughly 250,000 distinct CDR3 sequences, about 12% seen once. Sequenced sample: PBMCs. The clonotype comes from a human donor in good health (CMV status not recorded). Some clones in this sample may be carry-over from other donors' samples. The chain combines TRBV7-9 with TRBJ2-3, with 12 bases that match TRBD2. The CDR3 reads CASSSYESSGGADTQYF. Here the CDR3 DNA reads TGTGCCAGCAGCTCCTACGAGTCTAGCGGGGGGGCAGATACGCAGTATTTT.